This record covers a single T cell receptor beta chain. In its sample, this clonotype was seen many times. Its antigen is not yet known. Base qualities are missing; no much larger clone stands one base away. The study deep-sequenced TCR repertoires of sorted CD4+ and CD8+ blood T cells from severe aplastic anemia patients and healthy subjects. Ficoll-Paque density gradient centrifugation was used to isolate peripheral blood mononuclear cells. Before DNA was extracted, CD4+ and CD8+ T cells were sorted using either FACS or magnetic beads. The data were taken from a study of CD8+CD57+ T cells in acquired aplastic anemia (dated by TCRdb to about 2018). Notes on the research overall: Extracted DNA from sorted CD4+ and CD8+ cells averaged around 2.9 ug, ranging from roughly 0.17 to 27.4 ug. For healthy donor samples, the average read count was roughly 9.9 million for CD4+ cells and 11 million to 13 million for CD8+ cells. Overall study results and their limits: Although 25 to 30 CD8+ CDR3 sequences were shared by patients and controls, these sequences appeared highly expressed in patients and within the immunodominant clones of patients. CD8+ Simpson's diversity did not differ significantly between patients and healthy controls (P=0.060).

Genomic DNA was used as template for profiling of TCR beta VDJ combinations and CDR3 sequences. An Illumina HiSeq 2000 was the platform used for TCR repertoire sequencing. As for the authors' bioinformatics: Repertoire assessment relied on Simpson's diversity index, CDR3 size and DJ length profiles, and TRBV/TRBJ rearrangement plots. The most abundant DNA sequence in the deep sequencing data was taken as the immunodominant clone. CDR3 amino acid sequences were checked for sharing between subjects and were compared against published repertoires and the VDJdb database. TCRdb reprocessed the public reads (quality trimming at Q25 with fastp, clone calling with MiXCR) and kept in-frame beta chains. Entries that share a CDR3 protein sequence are merged under the most common genes and DNA. TCRdb, not the authors, supplied the V and J calls. The sample has some 240,000 distinct CDR3 sequences on record, roughly 33% of them singletons. Of the sample, about 1.1% is held by the ten largest clones.

This TCR was sampled from a human donor in good health, serving as a control. The material sequenced was sorted CD4+, CD8+, or CD8+CD57+ T cells (not recorded which) from PBMCs.

The DNA sequence reads TGTGCCAGCAGCCAAGGGGGTGGCCCGGTGGCCCAGTACTTC. Translated, it gives CASSQGGGPVAQYF. The chain is made from TRBV14 and TRBJ2-5, with no D gene named confidently. V sheds 1 base and J sheds 9 bases, leaving 15 bases between their ends. The CDR3 goes from the cysteine to the phenylalanine over 14 residues. The sequence is cut down to CDR3 DNA, 42 bases in frame from base 1. CDR1 and CDR2 were assigned from the germline V gene as SGHDN and FVKESK.